The 8 T cell receptor beta chains below were found in one sample sequenced in a study of cytomegalovirus exposure and HLA in healthy donors. Profiled with immunoSEQ multiplex PCR; TCRdb holds only in-frame clones, not every one. The repertoire holds 200,000 or so clones, around four fifths seen once, with 4.5% to 6% in the top ten. The material sequenced was PBMCs. Receptors originate from a woman between 18 and 30 years old in good health and CMV-seronegative.

The V gene is TRBV9, the J gene TRBJ1-5, with 7 bases that match TRBD1. V lost 0 bases to trimming and J lost 3 bases; unmatched junction nucleotides: 3. The CDR3 is 15 residues long. CDR1 is SGDLS and CDR2 is YYNGEE in the germline V gene. CDR3 bases: TGTGCCAGCAGCGTAGGGGGACAGCTCAATCAGCCCCAGCATTTT. Encoded protein: CASSVGGQLNQPQHF.

V gene TRBV15 combines with J gene TRBJ1-1, with D unclear. This CDR3 spans 15 amino acids. V was pared by 7 bases and J by 1 base, with 16 bases between. Germline V lookup: CDR1 LNHNV, CDR2 YYDKDF (reference sequence). The CDR3: CATTLTLTGNTEAFF. CDR3 DNA sequence: TGTGCCACCACCCTGACTCTGACTGGGAACACTGAAGCTTTCTTT.

The rearrangement links TRBV7-9 to TRBJ2-3; 8 bases agree with TRBD1. Trimming cost V 5 bases and J 4 bases; bases outside gene matches: 5. This CDR3 has 14 amino acids. Germline CDR1 reads SEHNR; CDR2 reads FQNEAQ (reference sequence). CDR3 bases: TGTGCCAGCAGCATAGGACAGGGCTCAGATACGCAGTATTTT. Translating it yields CASSIGQGSDTQYF.

CDR3 protein: CASSFGQTNSPLHF. The CDR3 nucleotides are TGTGCCAGCAGCTTCGGGCAGACCAATTCACCCCTCCACTTT. The chain uses TRBV11-2 and TRBJ1-6; D is undetermined. This CDR3 is 14 amino acids long. V was shortened by 3 bases and J by 7 bases, with 10 bases between the two germline ends. Germline V lookup: CDR1 SGHAT, CDR2 FQNNGV.

Here the CDR3 DNA reads TGTGCCAGCAGCGCCTATCGGGGGGCAGATGGCTACACCTTC. Translation: CASSAYRGADGYTF. V is TRBV9 and J is TRBJ1-2; possible D gene TRBD1, 6 bases. Germline V CDR1 and CDR2: SGDLS, YYNGEE. This CDR3 is 14 amino acids long. Trimming took off 3 bases at V and 6 bases at J, with 15 bases between the two ends.

This rearrangement joins TRBV5-1 to TRBJ1-1; unclear D gene. Trimming stripped 2 bases from V and 0 bases from J, with 14 bases between. The CDR3 has 16 amino acids. Germline values: CDR1 SGHRS, CDR2 YFSETQ. Written as DNA, the CDR3 is TGCGCCAGCAGCTTCGCGGACCCCCTTTTGAACACTGAAGCTTTCTTT. Amino acid sequence: CASSFADPLLNTEAFF.

The chain recombines TRBV4-2 with TRBJ1-1, with 8 bases fitting TRBD1. CDR3 length: 14 residues. The junction had 3 bases not matched to a gene; V was cut back by 0 bases and J by 6 bases. Germline values: CDR1 LGHNA, CDR2 YNFKEQ. The CDR3 sequence: CASSQDRGRAEAFF. The CDR3 region has the DNA TGTGCCAGCAGCCAAGACAGGGGGCGGGCTGAAGCTTTCTTT.

The V gene is TRBV7-9, the J gene TRBJ2-3; 11 positions match TRBD2. CDR3 length: 13 amino acids. The V gene's germline CDR1 is SEHNR and CDR2 FQNEAQ (reference sequence). The junction had 9 bases not matched to a gene; V was cut back by 6 bases and J by 13 bases. CDR3 loop: CASSLSETSGKYF. The CDR3, as DNA: TGTGCCAGCAGTCTTAGTGAGACTAGCGGGAAGTATTTT.